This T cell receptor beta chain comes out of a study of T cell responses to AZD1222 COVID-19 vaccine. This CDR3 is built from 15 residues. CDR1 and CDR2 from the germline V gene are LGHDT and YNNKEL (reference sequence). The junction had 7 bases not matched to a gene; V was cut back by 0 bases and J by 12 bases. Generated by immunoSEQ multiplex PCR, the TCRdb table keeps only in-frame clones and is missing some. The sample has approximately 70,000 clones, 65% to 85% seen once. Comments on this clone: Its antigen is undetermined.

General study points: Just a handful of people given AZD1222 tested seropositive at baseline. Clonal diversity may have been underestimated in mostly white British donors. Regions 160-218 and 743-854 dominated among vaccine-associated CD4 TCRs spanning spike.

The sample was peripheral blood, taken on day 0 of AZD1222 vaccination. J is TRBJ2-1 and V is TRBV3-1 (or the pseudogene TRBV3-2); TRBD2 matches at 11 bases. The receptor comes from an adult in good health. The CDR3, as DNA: TGTGCCAGCAGCCAAGAAACCCTAGCGGGGGGCGCGCAGTTCTTC. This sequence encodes CASSQETLAGGAQFF.